Presented here are 17 T cell receptor beta chains from one specimen sequenced in a study of blood T cell repertoires in COVID-19. TCRdb's table, derived via immunoSEQ multiplex PCR, lists solely in-frame clones and lacks some. The sample lists 100,000 to 150,000 clones, more than 65% occurring once. Sequencing was carried out using peripheral blood. These receptors all stem from a woman aged 70-85 years with acute or convalescent COVID-19.

The chain combines TRBV4-3 with TRBJ1-6; D unresolved. There are 15 residues in the CDR3. Trimming pared 3 bases from V and 6 bases from J, leaving 12 bases between. CDR1 LGHNA and CDR2 YSLEER come from the germline V gene. This CDR3 reads CASSHEILPNSPLHF. The CDR3 DNA follows: TGCGCCAGCAGCCATGAGATTCTCCCTAATTCACCCCTCCACTTT.

This chain connects TRBV24-1 to TRBJ2-5, with 10 bases that match TRBD1. CDR1 and CDR2 (germline): KGHDR, SFDVKD. The CDR3 sequence is 16 residues long. Trimming removed 3 bases from V and 4 bases from J; junction bases left unmatched: 7. In nucleotides, the CDR3 is TGTGCCACCAGTGATACTCCGGGACAGGGGATAGAGACCCAGTACTTC. Protein product: CATSDTPGQGIETQYF.

In its sample, this clone was seen a few times. The chain employs TRBV5-5 and TRBJ1-1; D is perhaps TRBD1 (5 bases). V was trimmed by 0 bases and J by 4 bases, leaving 10 bases between them. Per the germline V gene, CDR1 is SGHKS and CDR2 is YYEKEE (reference sequence). The CDR3 runs to 14 residues. CDR3 region: CASSLVGRATEAFF. CDR3 coding DNA: TGTGCCAGCAGCTTGGTAGGCAGGGCCACTGAAGCTTTCTTT.

This sequence joins TRBV3-1 (or the pseudogene TRBV3-2) and TRBJ2-3; 8 bases align to TRBD2. The CDR3 has 18 residues. Looked up from germline, CDR1 is LGHDT and CDR2 is YNNKEL (reference sequence). Trimming at V came to 0 bases and at J to 5 bases, leaving 13 bases not matched to a gene. The DNA for the CDR3 is TGTGCCAGCAGCCAAGATCCTGTGCTCGGGAGGGCCAAAGATACGCAGTATTTT. It encodes CASSQDPVLGRAKDTQYF.

The J gene is TRBJ2-3, the V gene TRBV19; TRBD1 matches at 9 bases. Looked up from germline, CDR1 is LNHDA and CDR2 is SQIVND (reference sequence). V trimming: 5 bases; J trimming: 5 bases; junction bases outside the gene matches: 5. CDR3 size: 14 residues. CDR3 nucleotides: TGTGCCAGTAGTCAACAGGGGGCCGGAGATACGCAGTATTTT. Protein sequence: CASSQQGAGDTQYF.

The chain recombines TRBV6-5 with TRBJ2-1; TRBD1 matches 7 bases. Germline V lookup: CDR1 MNHEY, CDR2 SVGAGI. V lost 0 bases to trimming and J lost 3 bases; unmatched junction nucleotides: 2. The CDR3 contains 15 residues. In DNA, the CDR3 is TGTGCCAGCAGTTACTCGTCAGGGGGCTACAATGAGCAGTTCTTC. Amino acids: CASSYSSGGYNEQFF.

The chain has TRBV18 and TRBJ2-5; TRBD1 matches at 9 bases. The CDR3 has 16 amino acids. The germline gives CDR1 KGHSH, CDR2 LQKENI. After removal of 3 bases from V and 4 bases from J, the junction contained 9 bases not matched to a gene. The CDR3 sequence: CASSPASSTGGETQYF. The CDR3 nucleotides read TGTGCCAGCTCACCGGCTTCCTCGACAGGGGGAGAGACCCAGTACTTC.

This clone was seen only a few times. The rearrangement uses TRBV2 and TRBJ1-6; unclear D gene. Trimming took off 6 bases at V and 2 bases at J, with 8 bases between the two ends. Germline V CDR1 and CDR2: SNHLY, FYNNEI. The CDR3 totals 14 residues. CDR3 loop: CASRAGTYNSPLHF. The CDR3 DNA reads as TGTGCCAGCAGGGCCGGGACCTATAATTCACCCCTCCACTTT.

This clone was seen many times. The chain couples TRBV5-1 to TRBJ1-5, with 9 nucleotides matching TRBD1. With 0 bases clipped from V and 8 bases from J, the junction kept 0 bases outside the gene matches. CDR3 length: 13 residues. Looked up from germline, CDR1 is SGHRS and CDR2 is YFSETQ. The CDR3 bases are TGCGCCAGCAGCTTGGGGACAGGGGAGCCCCAGCATTTT. Protein product: CASSLGTGEPQHF. Together with reference TRBV5-1 and TRBJ1-5, the CDR3 gives the full variable domain: KAGVTQTPRYLIKTRGQQVTLSCSPISGHRSVSWYQQTPGQGLQFLFEYFSETQRNKGNFPGRFSGRQFSNSRSEMNVSTLELGDSALYLCASSLGTGEPQHFGDGTRLSIL.

At least ten counts were recorded for this clone. This chain connects TRBV2 to TRBJ1-4; 10 nucleotides align to TRBD1. The germline V gene has CDR1 SNHLY and CDR2 FYNNEI. The CDR3 is made up of 14 amino acids. The J segment lost 6 bases and the V segment lost 6 bases, leaving 4 bases of the junction unmatched. The CDR3 coding sequence is TGTGCCAGCAGCGGGACAGGGGTTGATGAAAAACTGTTTTTT. This translates into CASSGTGVDEKLFF.

This clone was counted between two and nine times. The chain combines TRBV7-9 with TRBJ1-2; D call uncertain. The CDR3 runs to 13 residues. Between the trimmed V and J ends, which lost 4 bases and 6 bases, there was a span of 12 bases. Germline V CDR1 and CDR2: SEHNR, FQNEAQ (reference sequence). DNA for the CDR3: TGTGCCAGCAGCTCCCCGGCGGGAAATGGCTACACCTTC. Translation: CASSSPAGNGYTF.

This clone was recorded at least ten times. This same CDR3 is encoded by further DNA sequences in the sample. This rearrangement joins TRBV19 to TRBJ1-5, with D possibly being TRBD1 (6 bases). Trimming took 11 bases from V and 2 from J, leaving 10 bases between them. CDR1 and CDR2 (germline): LNHDA, SQIVND (reference sequence). This CDR3 has 12 residues. The CDR3 protein is CASRTGNQPQHF. CDR3 DNA: TGTGCCTCCAGGACAGGCAATCAGCCCCAGCATTTT.

This rearrangement joins TRBV28 to TRBJ2-5; 8 nucleotides align to TRBD1. The CDR3 contains 14 residues. The V gene end was trimmed by 3 bases and the J gene end by 3 bases; junction bases not matched to a gene: 3. Germline values: CDR1 MDHEN, CDR2 SYDVKM. In DNA, the CDR3 is TGTGCCAGCAGTTTTGGGACAGGCGAAGAGACCCAGTACTTC. It is translated as CASSFGTGEETQYF.

Notes on this clone: At one end the junction does not follow the germline gene, possibly because of a read error. J is TRBJ1-5 and V is TRBV5-8, with no clear D. The CDR3 covers 13 residues. Per the germline V gene, CDR1 is SGHTS and CDR2 is YDEGEE. Written as DNA, the CDR3 is TGTGCCAGCAGCTTGGATAGCTATCAGCCCCAGCATTTT. It is translated as CASSLDSYQPQHF.

The DNA of the CDR3 is TGTGCCAGTGGGAGCGCCTACGAGCAGTACTTC. It is translated as CASGSAYEQYF. V is TRBV19 and J is TRBJ2-7; tentatively, D is TRBD2 (5 bases). The CDR3 is 11 amino acids. The germline gives CDR1 LNHDA, CDR2 SQIVND (reference sequence). Trimming left V 8 bases short and J 2 bases short, with 7 bases between.

V is TRBV24-1 and J is TRBJ2-5; 9 bases agree with TRBD2. J lost 2 bases, V lost 4 bases, and 4 bases had no gene match. The CDR3 contains 15 residues. Germline assignment: CDR1 KGHDR and CDR2 SFDVKD. The CDR3 coding sequence is TGTGCCACCAGTGACTCCAGCGGGGGGCAAGAGACCCAGTACTTC. It codes for CATSDSSGGQETQYF.

This clone was seen ten or more times. V is TRBV6-5 and J is TRBJ1-4, with D possibly TRBD1 on 6 matching bases. CDR3 length: 13 amino acids. Germline CDR1 reads MNHEY; CDR2 reads SVGAGI. V shed 6 bases and J shed 11 bases, with 16 bases lying between them. The CDR3 DNA reads as TGTGCCAGCAGCCGACAGGAGTTTCAGAAACTGTTTTTT. Translation gives CASSRQEFQKLFF.